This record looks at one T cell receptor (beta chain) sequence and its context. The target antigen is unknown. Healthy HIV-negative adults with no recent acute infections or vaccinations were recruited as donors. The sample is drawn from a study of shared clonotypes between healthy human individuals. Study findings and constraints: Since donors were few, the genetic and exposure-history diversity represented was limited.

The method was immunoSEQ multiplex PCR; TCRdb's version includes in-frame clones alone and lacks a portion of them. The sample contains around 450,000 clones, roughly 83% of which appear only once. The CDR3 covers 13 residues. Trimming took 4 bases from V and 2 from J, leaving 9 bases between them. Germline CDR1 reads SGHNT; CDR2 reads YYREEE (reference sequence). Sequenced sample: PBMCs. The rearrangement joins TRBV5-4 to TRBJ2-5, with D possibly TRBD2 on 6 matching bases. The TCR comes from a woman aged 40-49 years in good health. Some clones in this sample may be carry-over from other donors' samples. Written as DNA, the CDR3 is TGTGCCAGCAGCAAGACTAGACAAGAGACCCAGTACTTC. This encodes CASSKTRQETQYF.